The clone carrying this TCR beta chain has just one count. Profiled with immunoSEQ multiplex PCR; TCRdb holds only in-frame clones, not every one. This table has some 180,000 clones, 70% to 85% appearing once. These data originate in a study of blood T cell repertoires in COVID-19. This receptor was identified in a woman in her 70s in a cohort exposed to, infected with or recovered from COVID-19 (not recorded which). The material sequenced was PBMCs or T cells enriched from blood (not recorded which).

The CDR3 protein is CASSLRTSESDEQYF. In DNA form, the CDR3 reads TGCGCCAGCAGCTTGCGGACTAGCGAATCGGACGAGCAGTACTTC. The V and J genes are TRBV5-1 and TRBJ2-7; 9 bases agree with TRBD2. Trimming cost V 1 base and J 5 bases; bases outside gene matches: 7. Germline CDR1 SGHRS, CDR2 YFSETQ. The CDR3 has 15 residues.